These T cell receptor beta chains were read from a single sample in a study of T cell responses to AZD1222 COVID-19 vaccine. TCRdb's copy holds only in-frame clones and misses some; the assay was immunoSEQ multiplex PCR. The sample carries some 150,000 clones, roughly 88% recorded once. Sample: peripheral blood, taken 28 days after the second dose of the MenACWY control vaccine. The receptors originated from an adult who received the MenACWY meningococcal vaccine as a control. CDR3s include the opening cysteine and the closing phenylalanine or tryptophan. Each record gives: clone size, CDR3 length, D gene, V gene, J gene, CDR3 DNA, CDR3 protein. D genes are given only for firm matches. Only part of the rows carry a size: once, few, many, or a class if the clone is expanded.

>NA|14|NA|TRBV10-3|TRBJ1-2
TGTGCCATCAGGGCGGACAGCGCTAACTATGGCTACACCTTC
CAIRADSANYGYTF
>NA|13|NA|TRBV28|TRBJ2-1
TGTGCCAGCGGAGGAGACAGCTACAATGAGCAGTTCTTC
CASGGDSYNEQFF
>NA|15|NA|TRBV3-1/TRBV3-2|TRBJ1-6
TGTGCCAGCAGCCAAGATCGCGGGGCGTCGACACCCCTCCACTTT
CASSQDRGASTPLHF
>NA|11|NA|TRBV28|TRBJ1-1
TGTGCCAGCAGTCCCCTAGCTGAAGCTTTCTTT
CASSPLAEAFF
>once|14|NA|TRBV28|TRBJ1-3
TGTGCCAGCAGTTCCTTTGGCCCTGGAAACACCATATATTTT
CASSSFGPGNTIYF
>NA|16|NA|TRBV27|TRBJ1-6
TGTGCCAGCAGTTTTAGTTGGCAGGTCTATAATTCACCCCTCCACTTT
CASSFSWQVYNSPLHF
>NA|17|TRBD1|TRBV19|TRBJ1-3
TGTGCCAGTAAACAACAGGGGACCGTCACCGCTGGAAACACCATATATTTT
CASKQQGTVTAGNTIYF
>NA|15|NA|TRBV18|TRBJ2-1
TGTGCCAGCTCACCACCCAGTAGCTCCTACAATGAGCAGTTCTTC
CASSPPSSSYNEQFF
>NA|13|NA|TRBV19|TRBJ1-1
TGTGCCAGTAGTATAGCCCTGGCAGCTGAAGCTTTCTTT
CASSIALAAEAFF
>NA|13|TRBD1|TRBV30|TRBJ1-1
TGTGCCTGGAGTGTACGAGGGGACAGTGAAGCTTTCTTT
CAWSVRGDSEAFF
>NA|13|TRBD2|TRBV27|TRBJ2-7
TGTGCCAGCTGGAGGCGGGAGAGCTACGAGCAGTACTTC
CASWRRESYEQYF
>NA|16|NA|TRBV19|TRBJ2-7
TGTGCCAGTAGTACCACGACCGGAACAGGGTTCTACGAGCAGTACTTC
CASSTTTGTGFYEQYF
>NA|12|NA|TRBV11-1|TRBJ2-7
TGTGCCAGCAGCTTACTAGCCTACGAGCAGTACTTC
CASSLLAYEQYF
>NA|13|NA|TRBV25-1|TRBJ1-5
TGTGCCAGCAGTGAATTCGCGGGCCAGCCCCAGCATTTT
CASSEFAGQPQHF
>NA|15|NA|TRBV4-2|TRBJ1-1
TGTGCCAGCAGCCAAGTCGGAAGTGGGTACACTGAAGCTTTCTTT
CASSQVGSGYTEAFF
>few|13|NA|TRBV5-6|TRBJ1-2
TGTGCCAGCAGCCCCTGGGCTAACTATGGCTACACCTTC
CASSPWANYGYTF
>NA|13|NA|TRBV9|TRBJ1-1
TGTGCCAGCAGCGTCGCTGCCCACACTGAAGCTTTCTTT
CASSVAAHTEAFF
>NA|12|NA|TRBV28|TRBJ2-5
TGTGCCAGCAGTTTCTCTCAAGAGACCCAGTACTTC
CASSFSQETQYF
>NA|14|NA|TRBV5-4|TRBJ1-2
TGTGCCAGCCAAGAGACATGGTCCAACTATGGCTACACCTTC
CASQETWSNYGYTF
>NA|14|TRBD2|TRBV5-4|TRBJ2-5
TGTGCCCTGAGGAAGGGCGGGAGAAAAGAGACCCAGTACTTC
CALRKGGRKETQYF
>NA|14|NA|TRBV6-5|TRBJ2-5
TGTGCCAGCAGTCGGGGGACCCCCGACATGACCCAGTACTTC
CASSRGTPDMTQYF
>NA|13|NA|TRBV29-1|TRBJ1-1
TGCAGCGTTGTGCGAGGGGGAGTGACTGAAGCTTTCTTT
CSVVRGGVTEAFF
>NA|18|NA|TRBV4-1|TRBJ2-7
TGCGCCAGCAGCCAACTCTCCTATACGGGACTCGACACCTACGAGCAGTACTTC
CASSQLSYTGLDTYEQYF
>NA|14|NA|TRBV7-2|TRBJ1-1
TGTGCCAGCAGCTTAGCGGGAGGGGGAACTGAAGCTTTCTTT
CASSLAGGGTEAFF
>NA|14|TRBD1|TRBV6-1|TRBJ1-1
TGTGCCAGCAGTGATCGCAGGGGGATCTCTGAAGCTTTCTTT
CASSDRRGISEAFF
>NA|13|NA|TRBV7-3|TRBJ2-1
TGTGCCAGCAGCTCCCCCTCCCGGAATGAGCAGTTCTTC
CASSSPSRNEQFF
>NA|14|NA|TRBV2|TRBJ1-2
TGTGCCAGCAGTGAACGGGGGTACCGGATCGGCTACACCTTC
CASSERGYRIGYTF
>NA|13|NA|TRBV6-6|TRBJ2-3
TGTGCCAGCAGGACCACCCGCACAGATACGCAGTATTTT
CASRTTRTDTQYF
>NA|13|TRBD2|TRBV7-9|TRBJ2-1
TGTGCCAGTATGGGGGGGATCGGCAATGAGCAGTTCTTC
CASMGGIGNEQFF
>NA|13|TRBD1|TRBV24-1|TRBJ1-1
TGTGCCACCAGCCAGACAGGGTCTTCACATGCTTTCTTT
CATSQTGSSHAFF
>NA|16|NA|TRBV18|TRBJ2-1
TGTGCCAGCTCACCAAGGGGCTCAACCCTTGGGAGTGAGCAGTTCTTC
CASSPRGSTLGSEQFF
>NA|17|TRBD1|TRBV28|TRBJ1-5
TGTGCCAGCAGTATACGACAGGGGGAAATTAGCAATCAGCCCCAGCATTTT
CASSIRQGEISNQPQHF
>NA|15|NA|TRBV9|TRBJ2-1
TGTGCCAGCAGCGTAGAGGGACGAGTTTACAATGAGCAGTTCTTC
CASSVEGRVYNEQFF
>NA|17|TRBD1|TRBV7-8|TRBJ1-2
TGTGCCAGCAGCTACCACTCCGGGACAGGGTCTAACTATGGCTACACCTTC
CASSYHSGTGSNYGYTF